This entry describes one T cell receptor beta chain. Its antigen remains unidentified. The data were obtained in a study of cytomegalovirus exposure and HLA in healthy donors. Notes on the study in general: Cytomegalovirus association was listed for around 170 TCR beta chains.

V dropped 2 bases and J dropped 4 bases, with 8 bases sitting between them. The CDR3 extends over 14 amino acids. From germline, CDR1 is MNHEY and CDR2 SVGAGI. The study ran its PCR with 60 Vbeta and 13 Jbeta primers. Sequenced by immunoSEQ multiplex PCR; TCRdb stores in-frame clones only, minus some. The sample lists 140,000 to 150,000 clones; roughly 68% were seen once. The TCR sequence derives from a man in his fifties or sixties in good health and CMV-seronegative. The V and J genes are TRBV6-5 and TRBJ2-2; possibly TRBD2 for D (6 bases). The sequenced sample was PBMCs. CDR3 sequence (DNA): TGTGCCAGCAGTTACCTGGGGGGCACCGGGGAGCTGTTTTTT. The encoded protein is CASSYLGGTGELFF.